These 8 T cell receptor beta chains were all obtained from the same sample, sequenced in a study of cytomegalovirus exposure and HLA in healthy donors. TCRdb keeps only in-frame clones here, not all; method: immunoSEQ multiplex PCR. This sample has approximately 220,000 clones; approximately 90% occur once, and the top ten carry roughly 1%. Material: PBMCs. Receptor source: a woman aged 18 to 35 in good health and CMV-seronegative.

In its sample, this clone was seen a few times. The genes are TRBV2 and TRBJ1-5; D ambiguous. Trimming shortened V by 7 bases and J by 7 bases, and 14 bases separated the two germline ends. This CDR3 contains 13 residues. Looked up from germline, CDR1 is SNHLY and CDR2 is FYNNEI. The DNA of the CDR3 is TGTGCCAGCAACGGTAATAGTTTCCAGCCCCAGCATTTT. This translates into CASNGNSFQPQHF.

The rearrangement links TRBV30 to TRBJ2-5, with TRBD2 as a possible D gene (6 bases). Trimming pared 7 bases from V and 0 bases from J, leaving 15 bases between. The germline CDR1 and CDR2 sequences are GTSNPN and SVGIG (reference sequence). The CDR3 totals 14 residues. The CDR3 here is CALSRERNQETQYF. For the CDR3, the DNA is TGTGCCTTGTCCCGGGAGCGGAACCAAGAGACCCAGTACTTC. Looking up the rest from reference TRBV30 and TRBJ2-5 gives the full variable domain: SQTIHQWPATLVQPVGSPLSLECTVEGTSNPNLYWYRQAAGRGLQLLFYSVGIGQISSEVPQNLSASRPQDRQFILSSKKLLLSDSGFYLCALSRERNQETQYFGPGTRLLVL.

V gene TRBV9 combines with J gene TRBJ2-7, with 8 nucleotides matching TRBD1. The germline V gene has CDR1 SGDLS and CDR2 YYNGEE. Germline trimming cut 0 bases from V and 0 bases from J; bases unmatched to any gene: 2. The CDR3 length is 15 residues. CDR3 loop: CASSVGGQGSYEQYF. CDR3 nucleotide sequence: TGTGCCAGCAGCGTAGGTGGACAGGGCTCCTACGAGCAGTACTTC. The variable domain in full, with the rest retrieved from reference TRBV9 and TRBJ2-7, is DSGVTQTPKHLITATGQRVTLRCSPRSGDLSVYWYQQSLDQGLQFLIQYYNGEERAKGNILERFSAQQFPDLHSELNLSSLELGDSALYFCASSVGGQGSYEQYFGPGTRLTVT.

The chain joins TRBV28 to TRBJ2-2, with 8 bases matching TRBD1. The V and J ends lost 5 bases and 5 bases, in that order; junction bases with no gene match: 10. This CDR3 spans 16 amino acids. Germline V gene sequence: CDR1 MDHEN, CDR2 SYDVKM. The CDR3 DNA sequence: TGTGCCAGCAGTCCAGGGGGCTCGGGGGAGACCGGGGAGCTGTTTTTT. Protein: CASSPGGSGETGELFF.

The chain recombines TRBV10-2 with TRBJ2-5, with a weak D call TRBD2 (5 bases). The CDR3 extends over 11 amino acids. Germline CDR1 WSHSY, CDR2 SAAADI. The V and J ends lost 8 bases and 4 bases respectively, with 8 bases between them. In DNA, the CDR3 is TGCGCCAGCCGGGGTGCAGAGACCCAGTACTTC. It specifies CASRGAETQYF.

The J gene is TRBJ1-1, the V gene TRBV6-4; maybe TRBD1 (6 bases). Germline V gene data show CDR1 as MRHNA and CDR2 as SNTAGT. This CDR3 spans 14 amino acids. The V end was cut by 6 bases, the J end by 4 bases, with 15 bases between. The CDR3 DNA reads TGTGCCAGCAGGCCCCGGGCCAGGGGCACTGAAGCTTTCTTT. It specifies CASRPRARGTEAFF.

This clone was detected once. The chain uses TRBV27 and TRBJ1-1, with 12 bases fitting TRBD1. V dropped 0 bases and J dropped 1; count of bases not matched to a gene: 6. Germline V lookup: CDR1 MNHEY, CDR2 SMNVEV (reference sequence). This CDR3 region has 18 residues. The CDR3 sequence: CASSLSGTGGLGNTEAFF. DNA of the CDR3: TGTGCCAGCAGTTTATCGGGGACAGGGGGCTTGGGGAACACTGAAGCTTTCTTT.

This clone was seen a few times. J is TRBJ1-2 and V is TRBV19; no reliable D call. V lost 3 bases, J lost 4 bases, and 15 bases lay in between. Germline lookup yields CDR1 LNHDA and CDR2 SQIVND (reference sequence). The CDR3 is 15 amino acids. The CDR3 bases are TGTGCCAGTAGTATTTTTGAGGGATGGGGCTATGGCTACACCTTC. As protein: CASSIFEGWGYGYTF. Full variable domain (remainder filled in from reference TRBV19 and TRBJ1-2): DGGITQSPKYLFRKEGQNVTLSCEQNLNHDAMYWYRQDPGQGLRLIYYSQIVNDFQKGDIAEGYSVSREKKESFPLTVTSAQKNPTAFYLCASSIFEGWGYGYTFGSGTRLTVV.